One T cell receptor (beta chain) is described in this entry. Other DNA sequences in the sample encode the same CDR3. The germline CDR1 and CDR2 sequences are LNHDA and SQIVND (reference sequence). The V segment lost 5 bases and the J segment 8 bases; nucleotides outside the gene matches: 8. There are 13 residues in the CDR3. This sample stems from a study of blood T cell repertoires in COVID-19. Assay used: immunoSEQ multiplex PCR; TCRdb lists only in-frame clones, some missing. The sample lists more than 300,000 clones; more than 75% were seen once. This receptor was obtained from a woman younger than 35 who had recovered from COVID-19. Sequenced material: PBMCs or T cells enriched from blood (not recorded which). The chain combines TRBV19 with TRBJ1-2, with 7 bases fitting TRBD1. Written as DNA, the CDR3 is TGTGCCAGTAGTTCCGAACAGGGGAGCGGCTACACCTTC. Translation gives CASSSEQGSGYTF. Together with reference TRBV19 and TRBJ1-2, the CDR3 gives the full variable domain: DGGITQSPKYLFRKEGQNVTLSCEQNLNHDAMYWYRQDPGQGLRLIYYSQIVNDFQKGDIAEGYSVSREKKESFPLTVTSAQKNPTAFYLCASSSEQGSGYTFGSGTRLTVV.